This TCR beta chain was found in a study of OX40 agonist ivuxolimab in advanced cancers. Study in general: The treatment was a fully human IgG2 OX40 agonist, ivuxolimab. The study, taken as a whole, reports: Dosing at 0.1 to 3.0 mg/kg was accompanied by clonal expansion of CD4+ and CD8+ blood T cells by week 6.

This clone occurred once. Its antigen is still unknown. The method was immunoSEQ multiplex PCR; TCRdb's version includes in-frame clones alone and lacks a portion of them. The sample has some 19,000 clones, roughly 70% seen once. The CDR3 loop spans 13 amino acids. Trimming removed 5 bases from V and 6 bases from J, with 14 bases in between. CDR1 and CDR2 (germline): LNHDA, SQIVND (reference sequence). The chain carries TRBV19 and TRBJ2-7; D not resolved. This receptor was taken from an adult with an advanced solid tumor such as melanoma, head and neck, liver or kidney cancer. This material consisted of CD4+ or CD8+ T cells sorted from blood, taken in a trial of the OX40 agonist ivuxolimab. In DNA form, the CDR3 reads TGTGCCAGTAGTTTATTACTCGCGAGCGAGCAGTACTTC. The encoded protein is CASSLLLASEQYF.